A single T cell receptor beta chain is shown here with its context. This clonotype was seen a few times. It has no known antigen specificity. It has no much larger one-base neighbor in the sample; base qualities were not kept. Relative to germline, V is missing 2 bases and J is missing 9 bases, with 2 bases of the junction outside any gene match. For CDR1 and CDR2, the germline V gene lists SGHTA and FQGTGA. The CDR3 measures 14 amino acids from cysteine to phenylalanine. Of the read, only the CDR3 DNA is kept; its 42 bases are in frame from base 1. The data derive from a study (dated by TCRdb to the mid-2010s). Looking at the study overall: Whether tumor-infiltrating Tregs in breast cancer are recruited from blood Tregs or converted in situ from other CD4+ T cell subsets was tested. The full study reports these points: Validation in the larger cohort was restricted to a single TCR beta V-J rearrangement rather than whole repertoires. The greatest overlap of tumor-infiltrating Treg TCR alpha and beta sequences was with tumor naive CD4+ T cells, followed next by blood naive CD4+ T cells. In terms of TCR gene usage, tumor memory CD4+ T cells clustered together with blood and lymph node memory CD4+ cells, as well as with lymph node naive CD4+ cells.

Tregs were isolated as CD4+CD25+CD127-/low cells. Tregs, naive and memory CD4+ T cells from tumor, blood and ipsilateral draining lymph nodes of a handful of breast cancer patients underwent full-length TCR alpha and beta sequencing. Tumor tissue and lymph nodes from ipsilateral axillary dissection were perfused with PBS, minced and digested with collagenase I and hyaluronidase. FACS confirmed that the sorted cell populations were more than 90% pure. Amplification of full-length TCR variable regions was done by 5' RACE PCR using constant-region reverse primers, and this step was followed by semi-nested PCR with Nested Universal Primer A. Using the ReliaPrep RNA Cell Miniprep System, total RNA was extracted, and the SMARTer RACE 5'/3' Kit was then used to reverse transcribe the RNA into 5'RACE-ready cDNA. Multiplex adaptors were used to barcode full-length TCR alpha and beta libraries, and the barcoded libraries were sequenced on an Illumina MiSeq. The study's processing was this. For each of nine subset-tissue groups, sequencing data from the five patients were combined, and the groups were compared by unsupervised clustering of TCR gene usage. The Morisita-Horn index was used to calculate repertoire similarity, with shared sequences weighted according to their contribution to each repertoire. TCRdb's own reprocessing of the public reads used fastp at Q25 and MiXCR and kept productive beta chains. Identical CDR3 proteins give one entry, which carries the most common genes and DNA. The V and J calls here are based on TCRdb, not the publication. The sample table contains 30,000 to 35,000 distinct CDR3 sequences; only one count was recorded for roughly 30% of them. About 2.3% of the sample is in the top ten clones.

The clonotype comes from a female donor with breast cancer. Input material: tumor-infiltrating Tregs sorted from the breast tumor. The receptor chain draws on TRBV7-3 and TRBJ2-1, with 12 central nucleotides matching TRBD1. Read as DNA, the sequence is TGTGCCAGCAGCTTAGGGACAGGGGGCGTTGAGCAGTTCTTC. Its protein reads: CASSLGTGGVEQFF.